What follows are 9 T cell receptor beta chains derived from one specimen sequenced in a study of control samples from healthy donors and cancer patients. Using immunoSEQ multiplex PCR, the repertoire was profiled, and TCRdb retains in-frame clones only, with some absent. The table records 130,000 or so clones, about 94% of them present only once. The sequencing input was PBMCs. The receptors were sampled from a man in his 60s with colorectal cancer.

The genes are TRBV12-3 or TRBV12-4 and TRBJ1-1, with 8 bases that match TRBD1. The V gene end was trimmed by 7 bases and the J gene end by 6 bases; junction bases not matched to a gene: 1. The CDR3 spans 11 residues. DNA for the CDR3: TGTGCCAGCAAGGACAGGGCTGAAGCTTTCTTT. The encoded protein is CASKDRAEAFF.

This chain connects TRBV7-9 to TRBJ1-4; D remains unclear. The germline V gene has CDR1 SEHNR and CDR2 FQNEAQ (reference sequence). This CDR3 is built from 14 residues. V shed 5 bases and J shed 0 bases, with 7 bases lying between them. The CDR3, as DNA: TGTGCCAGCAGCATCTCAGCAACTAATGAAAAACTGTTTTTT. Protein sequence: CASSISATNEKLFF.

This CDR3 is CASKYSENTEAFF. The CDR3 nucleotides are TGCGCTTCAAAGTACTCAGAGAACACTGAAGCTTTCTTT. This rearrangement joins TRBV5-1 to TRBJ1-1; D remains ambiguous. The CDR3 covers 13 residues. The V gene's germline CDR1 is SGHRS and CDR2 YFSETQ.

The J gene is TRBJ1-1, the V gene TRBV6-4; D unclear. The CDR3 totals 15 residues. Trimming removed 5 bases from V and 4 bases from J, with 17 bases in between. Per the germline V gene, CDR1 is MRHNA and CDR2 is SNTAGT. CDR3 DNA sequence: TGTGCCAGCAGTAGGGATGGCGGTTTTAGCACTGAAGCTTTCTTT. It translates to CASSRDGGFSTEAFF.

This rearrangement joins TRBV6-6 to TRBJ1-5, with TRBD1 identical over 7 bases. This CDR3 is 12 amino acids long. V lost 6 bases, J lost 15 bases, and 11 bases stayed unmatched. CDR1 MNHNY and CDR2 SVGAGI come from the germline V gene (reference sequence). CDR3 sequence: CASRYSSDRAHF. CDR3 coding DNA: TGTGCCAGCAGGTATAGCTCCGACAGGGCGCATTTT.

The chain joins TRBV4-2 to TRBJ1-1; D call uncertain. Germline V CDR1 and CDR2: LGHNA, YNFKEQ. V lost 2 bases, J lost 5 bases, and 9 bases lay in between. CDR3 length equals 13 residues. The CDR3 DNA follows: TGTGCCAGCAGCCAATCGGCTGGGACTGAAGCTTTCTTT. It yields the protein CASSQSAGTEAFF.

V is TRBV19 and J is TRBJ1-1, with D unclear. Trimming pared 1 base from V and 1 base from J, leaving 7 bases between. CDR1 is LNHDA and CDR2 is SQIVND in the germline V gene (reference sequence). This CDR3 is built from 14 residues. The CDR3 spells CASSIVDRNTEAFF. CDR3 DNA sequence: TGTGCCAGTAGTATAGTTGATCGGAACACTGAAGCTTTCTTT.

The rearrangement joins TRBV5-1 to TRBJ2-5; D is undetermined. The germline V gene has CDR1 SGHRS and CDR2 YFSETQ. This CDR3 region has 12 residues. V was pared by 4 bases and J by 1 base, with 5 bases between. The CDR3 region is CASSSSQETQYF. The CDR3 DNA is TGCGCCAGCAGCAGCAGCCAAGAGACCCAGTACTTC.

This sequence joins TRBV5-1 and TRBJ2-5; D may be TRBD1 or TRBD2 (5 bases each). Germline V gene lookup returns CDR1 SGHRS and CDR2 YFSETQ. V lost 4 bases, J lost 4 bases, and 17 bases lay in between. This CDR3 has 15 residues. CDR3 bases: TGCGCCAGCAGCCTGGCCGGGACGGCAGGAGAGACCCAGTACTTC. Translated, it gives CASSLAGTAGETQYF.